These 21 T cell receptor beta chains were all obtained from the same sample, sequenced in a study of blood T cell repertoires in COVID-19. Repertoires were generated with immunoSEQ multiplex PCR, while TCRdb's copy carries only in-frame clones and drops some. This table has about 400,000 clones, roughly 86% appearing once. The sequencing sample was made of PBMCs or T cells enriched from blood (not recorded which). Receptors originate from a woman aged 35 to 49 with acute COVID-19.

The chain links TRBV3-1 (or the pseudogene TRBV3-2) to TRBJ2-5; 9 bases fit TRBD2. After removal of 3 bases from V and 5 bases from J, the junction contained 7 bases not matched to a gene. Germline loops: CDR1 LGHDT, CDR2 YNNKEL (reference sequence). The CDR3 sequence is 15 residues long. The CDR3 is CASSQQSGGPETQYF. CDR3 coding DNA: TGTGCCAGCAGCCAGCAAAGCGGGGGGCCGGAGACCCAGTACTTC.

The chain carries TRBV4-2 and TRBJ2-3; 8 bases map to TRBD2. The ends lost 8 bases at V and 4 bases at J; junction bases unmatched: 14. The CDR3 is 16 amino acids. Germline V lookup: CDR1 LGHNA, CDR2 YNFKEQ. The CDR3 nucleotides are TGTGCCAGCGGAACGGAGGAGCGGGGGAGAGCAGATACGCAGTATTTT. This gives the protein CASGTEERGRADTQYF.

This clone was counted many times. This sequence joins TRBV2 and TRBJ1-1; no firm D call. The V end lost 3 bases, the J end lost 11 bases, and 16 bases lay between the germline ends. The germline CDR1 and CDR2 sequences are SNHLY and FYNNEI. This CDR3 has 13 amino acids. The CDR3 sequence: CASSDAGYVEAFF. As DNA, the CDR3 is TGTGCCAGCAGTGATGCGGGGTACGTTGAGGCTTTCTTT.

This chain links TRBV5-1 with TRBJ2-2; D remains unclear. The V gene lost 0 bases and the J gene lost 6 bases, with 6 bases spanning the gap. The germline gives CDR1 SGHRS, CDR2 YFSETQ. CDR3 length: 13 residues. CDR3 nucleotides: TGCGCCAGCAGCTTGGAAATCTCCGGGGAGCTGTTTTTT. This translates into CASSLEISGELFF.

This chain joins TRBV20-1 and TRBJ2-1; D not certain. The CDR3 has 12 residues. CDR1 DFQATT and CDR2 SNEGSKA come from the germline V gene (reference sequence). Trimming took off 3 bases at V and 3 bases at J, with 6 bases between the two ends. The CDR3, as DNA: TGCAGTGCTAGTCACTTCTACAATGAGCAGTTCTTC. Amino acids: CSASHFYNEQFF.

The rearrangement joins TRBV5-5 to TRBJ1-5; no clear D. Trimming took 4 bases from V and 0 from J, leaving 17 bases between them. Germline V gene sequence: CDR1 SGHKS, CDR2 YYEKEE (reference sequence). CDR3 length: 17 residues. CDR3 sequence (DNA): TGTGCCAGCAGCGAAACCGACGGGGTGAATAGCAATCAGCCCCAGCATTTT. This translates into CASSETDGVNSNQPQHF.

The chain carries TRBV19 and TRBJ1-2; 7 bases map to TRBD1. This CDR3 has 13 residues. CDR1 and CDR2 (germline): LNHDA, SQIVND (reference sequence). This chain's CDR3 is CGSTGTANYGYTF. In nucleotides, the CDR3 is TGTGGGTCGACTGGGACAGCGAACTATGGCTACACCTTC. Full variable domain (missing parts from reference TRBV19 and TRBJ1-2): DGGITQSPKYLFRKEGQNVTLSCEQNLNHDAMYWYRQDPGQGLRLIYYSQIVNDFQKGDIAEGYSVSREKKESFPLTVTSAQKNPTAFYLCGSTGTANYGYTFGSGTRLTVV.

The V call is TRBV27, the J call TRBJ1-5; possibly TRBD1 for D (6 bases). Looked up from germline, CDR1 is MNHEY and CDR2 is SMNVEV (reference sequence). V was shortened by 9 bases and J by 7 bases, with 19 bases between the two germline ends. This CDR3 contains 14 residues. The CDR3 DNA is TGTGCCAGTACCCGAGGGGGGGGCGGGCAGCCCCAGCATTTT. Translation gives CASTRGGGGQPQHF.

The rearrangement links TRBV5-4 to TRBJ2-3; 9 nucleotides agree with TRBD2. The V segment lost 3 bases and the J segment 0 bases; nucleotides outside the gene matches: 5. From germline, CDR1 is SGHNT and CDR2 YYREEE (reference sequence). This CDR3 is built from 16 residues. CDR3 sequence: CASSSRLAASTDTQYF. CDR3 nucleotide sequence: TGTGCCAGCAGCTCGAGACTAGCGGCTAGCACAGATACGCAGTATTTT.

This clone has only one observation. The chain uses TRBV20-1 and TRBJ1-3; TRBD1 is a possible D gene (5 bases). Germline loops: CDR1 DFQATT, CDR2 SNEGSKA (reference sequence). Trimming stripped 3 bases from V and 4 bases from J, with 10 bases between. This CDR3 is 13 amino acids long. CDR3 amino acids: CSASEGSGNTIYF. Written as DNA, the CDR3 is TGCAGTGCTAGTGAGGGGAGCGGAAACACCATATATTTT.

In this sample, this clone turned up once. This sequence joins TRBV10-3 and TRBJ1-4; D is possibly TRBD1 (6 bases). The germline V gene encodes CDR1 ENHRY and CDR2 SYGVKD. Trimming cost V 2 bases and J 4 bases, with 11 bases left between them. This CDR3 is built from 15 residues. The chain's CDR3 is CAISEGGGNNEKLFF. The CDR3 region has the DNA TGTGCCATCAGTGAGGGGGGCGGTAATAATGAAAAACTGTTTTTT.

This chain links TRBV7-9 with TRBJ1-2; 8 nucleotides agree with TRBD1. V lost 5 bases, J lost 4 bases, and 3 bases stayed unmatched. The CDR3 contains 13 residues. Germline loops: CDR1 SEHNR, CDR2 FQNEAQ (reference sequence). The CDR3 bases are TGTGCCAGCAGCCAGGGACAGGTCTATGGCTACACCTTC. Translation: CASSQGQVYGYTF.

This rearrangement joins TRBV7-9 to TRBJ2-3; 9 bases agree with TRBD2. Germline CDR1 and CDR2: SEHNR and FQNEAQ (reference sequence). CDR3 length: 15 residues. The junction had 6 bases not matched to a gene; V was cut back by 2 bases and J by 6 bases. Here the CDR3 DNA reads TGTGCCAGCAGCTTAACTGGCGGGGGGGCGGATACGCAGTATTTT. This codes for CASSLTGGGADTQYF.

The gene calls are TRBV6-5 and TRBJ1-5, with D possibly matching TRBD1 (6 bases). CDR1 and CDR2 from the germline V gene are MNHEY and SVGAGI. The CDR3 sequence is 14 residues long. V lost 6 bases to trimming and J lost 2 bases, with 11 bases between them. CDR3 loop: CASRGARGNQPQHF. In nucleotides, the CDR3 is TGTGCCAGCAGGGGGGCGCGGGGCAATCAGCCCCAGCATTTT.

J is TRBJ1-2 and V is TRBV19, with 8 positions matching TRBD1. V was pared by 5 bases and J by 7 bases, with 9 bases of the junction left unmatched. The CDR3 runs 14 residues. The germline CDR1 and CDR2 sequences are LNHDA and SQIVND (reference sequence). This CDR3 is CASSDQGAHGGYTF. CDR3 nucleotides: TGTGCCAGTAGTGACCAGGGGGCTCATGGTGGCTACACCTTC.

The CDR3 DNA follows: TGTGCCAGCAGTGATTTCGGTCAAGAGACCCAGTACTTC. The encoded protein is CASSDFGQETQYF. The genes are TRBV2 and TRBJ2-5; D gene unclear. The CDR3 length is 13 residues. V was clipped by 3 bases and J by 2 bases, with 7 bases between them. Looked up from germline, CDR1 is SNHLY and CDR2 is FYNNEI.

This chain uses TRBV15 with TRBJ2-3, with TRBD1 identical over 8 bases. Germline V gene lookup returns CDR1 LNHNV and CDR2 YYDKDF (reference sequence). This CDR3 region has 16 residues. Losses at the gene ends were 1 base for V and 4 bases for J; bases not matched to a gene: 7. DNA of the CDR3: TGTGCCACCAGCAGAGTCCAGGGGGCGGGCGCAGATACGCAGTATTTT. It codes for CATSRVQGAGADTQYF.

This clone was observed a single time. CDR3 loop: CASSLAGAGGKETQYF. DNA of the CDR3: TGCGCCAGCAGCTTGGCCGGCGCGGGGGGGAAAGAGACCCAGTACTTC. The chain recombines TRBV5-1 with TRBJ2-5; 9 bases fit TRBD2. The CDR3 is 16 residues long. With 0 bases clipped from V and 3 bases from J, the junction kept 6 bases outside the gene matches. Germline loops: CDR1 SGHRS, CDR2 YFSETQ.

The chain couples TRBV2 to TRBJ1-5; possibly TRBD1 for D (5 bases). CDR3 length: 16 residues. Germline V gives CDR1 SNHLY, CDR2 FYNNEI. V was shortened by 5 bases and J by 0 bases, with 14 bases between the two germline ends. CDR3: CASSLQGLYSNQPQHF. In nucleotides, the CDR3 is TGTGCCAGCAGTCTCCAGGGTCTCTATAGCAATCAGCCCCAGCATTTT.

The chain links TRBV3-1 (or the pseudogene TRBV3-2) to TRBJ2-7; 8 positions agree with TRBD1. Per the germline V gene, CDR1 is LGHDT and CDR2 is YNNKEL (reference sequence). The CDR3 has 16 residues. V lost 4 bases, J lost 3 bases, and 11 bases stayed unmatched. This chain's CDR3 is CASSRAWAGQGYEQYF. The CDR3 nucleotides read TGTGCCAGCAGCCGGGCATGGGCAGGACAGGGCTACGAGCAGTACTTC.

This clone came up once. In nucleotides, the CDR3 is TGCGCCAGCAGCTTGGCCGTCCGGACAACCACCTACGAGCAGTACTTC. Its translation: CASSLAVRTTTYEQYF. V is TRBV5-1 and J is TRBJ2-7; D is possibly TRBD1 (5 bases). Trimming stripped 0 bases from V and 2 bases from J, with 15 bases between. This CDR3 spans 16 amino acids. Germline CDR1 SGHRS, CDR2 YFSETQ.